These T cell receptor beta chains were read from a single sample in a study of T-cell memory formation after mild COVID-19. TCRdb reprocessed the 5' RACE reads via MiXCR and lists one record per CDR3 protein. The repertoire holds under 450,000 distinct CDR3 sequences, with about a quarter as singletons. Material: PBMCs or a T cell subset sorted from them (not recorded which). The receptors come from an adult woman who had mild COVID-19 (a few samples of this study predate the infection). Cell type and time point are not known. Each CDR3 is given with its conserved first and last residue.

v_call,j_call,cdr3_aa
TRBV20-1,TRBJ2-3,CSAAGQGDTDTQYF
TRBV4-2,TRBJ1-2,CASSQDFFAGTSNYGYTF
TRBV7-9,TRBJ2-5,CASSLGGALRETQYF
TRBV7-8,TRBJ1-1,CASSLIVGRNTEAFF
TRBV12-3/TRBV12-4,TRBJ1-2,CASSFRGKADGYTF
TRBV12-3/TRBV12-4,TRBJ2-1,CASSLAGTSAQRDEQFF
TRBV7-2,TRBJ2-5,CASSLDTGGKTQYF
TRBV7-6,TRBJ2-3,CASSFSRATSTDTQYF
TRBV18,TRBJ2-3,CASSPPVASVRSSTDTQYF
TRBV7-6,TRBJ2-5,CASSFTRGGKETQYF
TRBV6-1,TRBJ2-3,CASTRTGYPDTQYF